This T cell receptor (beta chain) originates from a study of T cell responses to AZD1222 COVID-19 vaccine. Data came from immunoSEQ multiplex PCR; TCRdb stores just in-frame clones and leaves some out. The sample comprises 100,000 or so clones, more than 75% of which are singletons, and roughly an eighth rests with the top ten. The germline CDR1 and CDR2 sequences are SGHRS and YFSETQ. The CDR3 is made up of 16 amino acids. The V segment lost 0 bases and the J segment 4 bases; nucleotides outside the gene matches: 6. To note about this clone: Its antigen is undetermined.

Study observations and caveats: Most donors were white British, females outnumbered males, and clonal diversity was possibly underestimated. Spike-wide vaccine-associated CD4 TCRs dominated at 160-218 and 743-854.

The chain has TRBV5-1 and TRBJ2-3; 9 bases match TRBD2. The sequence was collected from an adult in good health. The starting material was peripheral blood, obtained on day 0 of AZD1222 vaccination. CDR3 sequence: CASSLAAGGPADTQYF. As DNA, the CDR3 is TGCGCCAGCAGCTTGGCGGCGGGAGGGCCCGCAGATACGCAGTATTTT. Variable domain in full (rest from reference TRBV5-1 and TRBJ2-3): KAGVTQTPRYLIKTRGQQVTLSCSPISGHRSVSWYQQTPGQGLQFLFEYFSETQRNKGNFPGRFSGRQFSNSRSEMNVSTLELGDSALYLCASSLAAGGPADTQYFGPGTRLTVL.